The rows below give T cell receptor beta chains drawn from one sample of a study of identical twins. TCRdb fed the 5' RACE reads into MiXCR, producing one record per CDR3 protein. This repertoire shows roughly 710,000 distinct CDR3 sequences, approximately 6.1% found once; its top ten account for 1.5% to 2%. The material sequenced was naive T cells sorted from blood. The origin of the receptors is a man aged 18 to 29 in good health. Both conserved end residues are part of each CDR3. A D gene is named only where the DNA matches it firmly. Clone size is stated in some rows and not others, as once, few, many or a class when expanded.

v_gene	d_gene	abundance	j_gene	CDR3aa	CDR3nt
TRBV29-1	-	many	TRBJ1-3	CSARTAGNTIYF	TGCAGCGCCCGGACAGCCGGAAACACCATATATTTT
TRBV29-1	-	many	TRBJ2-5	CSVETLETQYF	TGCAGCGTTGAAACGTTAGAGACCCAGTACTTC
TRBV7-6	TRBD2	few	TRBJ2-3	CASSLAPSGSPDTQYF	TGTGCCAGCAGCTTAGCTCCGAGCGGGAGCCCAGATACGCAGTATTTT
TRBV20-1	TRBD2	few	TRBJ2-5	CSARDPLAGVFRETQYF	TGCAGTGCTAGAGATCCTCTAGCGGGAGTTTTCAGAGAGACCCAGTACTTC
TRBV5-1	TRBD2	many	TRBJ2-1	CASSFWAGENEQFF	TGCGCCAGCAGCTTCTGGGCGGGAGAGAATGAGCAGTTCTTC
TRBV7-9	-	once	TRBJ2-3	CASSFTLGPDTQYF	TGTGCCAGCAGCTTCACACTGGGCCCAGATACGCAGTATTTT
TRBV7-9	-	few	TRBJ2-7	CASSLLGTGTYYEQYF	TGTGCCAGCAGCTTACTGGGAACCGGGACGTATTACGAGCAGTACTTC
TRBV7-6	-	-	TRBJ2-1	CASSLASSRGGNNEQFF	TGTGCCAGCAGCTTAGCGAGTAGTAGGGGGGGGAACAATGAGCAGTTCTTC
TRBV5-4	TRBD2	-	TRBJ2-5	CASSLGTSGGQETQYF	TGTGCCAGCAGCCTGGGGACTAGCGGGGGCCAAGAGACCCAGTACTTC
TRBV29-1	TRBD2	many	TRBJ2-1	CSIIAGRDEQFF	TGCAGCATCATAGCGGGTAGGGATGAGCAGTTCTTC
TRBV14	TRBD2	-	TRBJ2-1	CASSQVGTSSYNEQFF	TGTGCCAGCAGCCAAGTTGGGACTAGCAGCTACAATGAGCAGTTCTTC
TRBV28	TRBD1	many	TRBJ2-5	CASRQGATPEDQETQYF	TGTGCCAGCCGACAGGGGGCGACACCAGAGGACCAAGAGACCCAGTACTTC
TRBV27	-	-	TRBJ1-4	CASSLGWLGEKLFF	TGTGCCAGCAGTTTAGGATGGCTTGGTGAAAAACTGTTTTTT
TRBV7-9	TRBD1	few	TRBJ2-3	CASRPRTGDSTDTQYF	TGTGCCAGCAGACCAAGGACAGGAGATAGCACAGATACGCAGTATTTT
TRBV5-1	-	few	TRBJ1-1	CASSLELQFSEAFF	TGCGCCAGCAGCTTGGAGTTACAGTTCTCTGAAGCTTTCTTT
TRBV19	TRBD2	few	TRBJ2-1	CASSYGGSNEQFF	TGTGCCAGTAGTTATGGCGGGAGTAATGAGCAGTTCTTC
TRBV7-3	TRBD2	once	TRBJ2-2	CASSLLAGPTGELFF	TGTGCCAGCAGCTTATTAGCGGGACCTACCGGGGAGCTGTTTTTT
TRBV12-3/TRBV12-4	-	few	TRBJ1-2	CASSLRDKGYTF	TGTGCCAGCAGTCTGAGGGACAAGGGCTACACCTTC
TRBV28	-	few	TRBJ2-3	CASRKKTLSDTQYF	TGTGCCAGCAGGAAAAAGACTCTTTCAGATACGCAGTATTTT
TRBV9	-	many	TRBJ2-3	CASSVLSGDTDTQYF	TGTGCCAGCAGCGTCCTCTCAGGGGACACAGATACGCAGTATTTT
TRBV6-2/TRBV6-3	-	-	TRBJ1-2	CASSSQSYGYTF	TGTGCCAGCAGTTCGCAAAGCTATGGCTACACCTTC
TRBV6-4	TRBD1	many	TRBJ1-5	CASSDTPDRGDRPQHF	TGTGCCAGCAGTGACACCCCGGACAGGGGGGATAGGCCCCAGCATTTT
TRBV5-1	-	many	TRBJ1-3	CASSLEGPNGNTIYF	TGCGCCAGCAGCTTGGAGGGGCCAAACGGAAACACCATATATTTT
TRBV18	-	-	TRBJ2-7	CASSPTTYEQYF	TGTGCCAGCTCACCAACAACCTACGAGCAGTACTTC
TRBV7-8	TRBD2	few	TRBJ2-1	CASSRTRLGLAGEGFF	TGTGCCAGCAGCCGAACCCGTCTCGGACTAGCCGGCGAGGGATTCTTC
TRBV29-1	-	many	TRBJ2-2	CSVIVTNTGELFF	TGCAGCGTTATAGTAACGAACACCGGGGAGCTGTTTTTT
TRBV20-1	TRBD2	many	TRBJ2-5	CSASGLAVQETQYF	TGCAGTGCTAGTGGGCTAGCGGTACAAGAGACCCAGTACTTC
TRBV3-1	TRBD2	-	TRBJ2-1	CASSLLLAGVYNEQFF	TGTGCCAGCAGCCTCCTACTAGCGGGAGTGTACAATGAGCAGTTCTTC
TRBV29-1	-	many	TRBJ2-5	CSVGGPPQETQYF	TGCAGCGTTGGAGGACCTCCCCAAGAGACCCAGTACTTC
TRBV7-9	-	-	TRBJ1-5	CASSMEGAGNQPQHF	TGTGCCAGCAGCATGGAAGGGGCCGGCAATCAGCCCCAGCATTTT
TRBV9	TRBD2	many	TRBJ2-7	CASSPGLAEYEQYF	TGTGCCAGCAGCCCTGGACTAGCGGAGTACGAGCAGTACTTC
TRBV7-6	-	many	TRBJ2-5	CASSLRLGNQETQYF	TGTGCCAGCAGCTTAAGACTAGGGAATCAAGAGACCCAGTACTTC
TRBV5-1	-	many	TRBJ1-2	CASSSDPGDYGYTF	TGCGCCAGCAGCTCGGATCCAGGGGACTATGGCTACACCTTC
TRBV12-3/TRBV12-4	TRBD2	many	TRBJ2-2	CASIRTSGSGELFF	TGTGCCAGCATCCGGACTAGCGGGAGTGGGGAGCTGTTTTTT
TRBV6-5	TRBD1	many	TRBJ2-7	CASSSTGQGEQYF	TGTGCCAGCAGTTCTACTGGACAGGGCGAGCAGTACTTC
TRBV27	TRBD1	many	TRBJ1-2	CASSQGTAYGYTF	TGTGCCAGCAGTCAAGGGACAGCCTATGGCTACACCTTC
TRBV6-5	-	many	TRBJ1-2	CASRHVSGYTF	TGTGCCAGCAGACACGTATCTGGCTACACCTTC
TRBV20-1	TRBD2	few	TRBJ2-1	CSAPLAGGPYNEQFF	TGCAGTGCCCCACTAGCGGGAGGGCCCTACAATGAGCAGTTCTTC
TRBV10-3	TRBD1	many	TRBJ2-1	CAISDWDSNYNEQFF	TGTGCCATCAGTGACTGGGACAGTAACTACAATGAGCAGTTCTTC
TRBV20-1	TRBD1	-	TRBJ2-7	CSAYGQGADEQYF	TGCAGTGCATACGGACAGGGGGCGGACGAGCAGTACTTC
TRBV5-4	-	few	TRBJ2-1	CASSLGTGVALSYNEQFF	TGTGCCAGCAGCTTGGGAACGGGAGTAGCCCTCTCCTACAATGAGCAGTTCTTC
TRBV6-1	TRBD1	many	TRBJ1-5	CASRDSGQGGNQPQHF	TGTGCCAGCAGGGATAGCGGACAGGGGGGCAATCAGCCCCAGCATTTT
TRBV5-1	-	few	TRBJ2-5	CASSLNVGVEETQYF	TGCGCCAGCAGCTTGAATGTCGGGGTCGAGGAGACCCAGTACTTC
TRBV6-2/TRBV6-3	-	-	TRBJ1-5	CATKDTTSNQPQHF	TGTGCCACCAAGGACACCACCAGCAATCAGCCCCAGCATTTT
TRBV10-3	TRBD1	many	TRBJ2-2	CAISGTGSGELFF	TGTGCCATCAGCGGGACAGGGTCCGGGGAGCTGTTTTTT
TRBV7-9	TRBD1	many	TRBJ1-5	CASSGKDRDPNQPQHF	TGTGCCAGCAGCGGAAAGGACAGGGACCCAAATCAGCCCCAGCATTTT
TRBV7-6	TRBD2	many	TRBJ2-1	CASSLDGSSGMANNEQFF	TGTGCCAGCAGCTTAGACGGGTCTAGCGGGATGGCCAACAATGAGCAGTTCTTC
TRBV27	-	-	TRBJ2-3	CASSPDGGPSTDTQYF	TGTGCCAGCAGCCCTGATGGGGGTCCTAGCACAGATACGCAGTATTTT
TRBV6-1	TRBD1	-	TRBJ2-5	CASSHGTGEETQYF	TGTGCCAGCAGTCATGGGACAGGGGAGGAGACCCAGTACTTC
TRBV24-1	-	few	TRBJ2-7	CATSDKRTSYEQYF	TGTGCCACCAGTGATAAACGGACCTCCTACGAGCAGTACTTC
TRBV14	-	-	TRBJ2-4	CASSPRRAKNIQYF	TGTGCCAGCAGCCCCCGCAGGGCCAAAAACATTCAGTACTTC
TRBV5-1	TRBD2	few	TRBJ2-1	CASSWGGGGSDNEQFF	TGCGCCAGCAGCTGGGGTGGGGGGGGGTCGGACAATGAGCAGTTCTTC
TRBV21-1	-	-	TRBJ2-1	CASSSLAGGPDEQFF	TGTGCCAGCAGCAGCCTAGCGGGAGGGCCCGATGAGCAGTTCTTC
TRBV7-7	-	-	TRBJ2-2	CASSFYGTGELFF	TGTGCCAGCAGCTTTTATGGCACCGGGGAGCTGTTTTTT
TRBV2	TRBD1	few	TRBJ2-7	CASKTGGSYEQYF	TGTGCCAGCAAGACAGGGGGCTCCTACGAGCAGTACTTC
TRBV5-1	TRBD1	many	TRBJ1-2	CASSLGQGDFGYTF	TGCGCCAGCAGCTTGGGACAGGGGGACTTTGGCTACACCTTC
TRBV29-1	TRBD2	many	TRBJ2-4	CSVQTTSEAKNIQYF	TGCAGCGTTCAAACGACTAGCGAGGCCAAAAACATTCAGTACTTC
TRBV6-5	TRBD2	many	TRBJ2-1	CASSYSSGSSEQFF	TGTGCCAGCAGTTACTCTAGCGGGAGTAGTGAGCAGTTCTTC
TRBV29-1	-	-	TRBJ2-3	CSVEKLVAERKDTQYF	TGCAGCGTTGAAAAATTGGTAGCGGAGCGAAAAGATACGCAGTATTTT